This entry lists 27 T cell receptor beta chains sequenced from one sample in a study of blood T cell repertoires in COVID-19. Data came from immunoSEQ multiplex PCR; TCRdb stores just in-frame clones and leaves some out. The sample carries more than 200,000 clones, roughly 84% recorded once. Sequences were obtained from peripheral blood. These receptor sequences come from a woman aged 80 or over with COVID-19, enrolled during active disease.

The chain is built from TRBV5-6 and TRBJ2-2, with D maybe TRBD1 (7 bases). From germline, CDR1 is SGHDT and CDR2 YYEEEE. The CDR3 totals 16 residues. V dropped 1 base and J dropped 1 base, with 11 bases sitting between them. DNA for the CDR3: TGTGCCAGCAGCTTGACAGGGGACTGGAACACCGGGGAGCTGTTTTTT. Protein: CASSLTGDWNTGELFF.

V is TRBV6-5 and J is TRBJ2-3; tentatively, D is TRBD2 (6 bases). Germline values: CDR1 MNHEY, CDR2 SVGAGI. V was trimmed by 0 bases and J by 0 bases, leaving 7 bases between them. The CDR3 extends over 15 amino acids. CDR3 sequence reads: CASSYSRGSTDTQYF. The DNA of the CDR3 is TGTGCCAGCAGTTACTCTCGGGGGAGCACAGATACGCAGTATTTT.

The chain combines TRBV7-9 with TRBJ1-2, with D perhaps TRBD1 (6 bases). The CDR3 totals 15 residues. The germline CDR1 and CDR2 sequences are SEHNR and FQNEAQ (reference sequence). The ends were cut back, 1 base at V and 2 bases at J, with 11 bases in the middle. CDR3 DNA: TGTGCCAGCAGCTTAGGAGACAGGCTCAACTATGGCTACACCTTC. The encoded protein is CASSLGDRLNYGYTF. The full variable domain, its missing parts supplied by reference TRBV7-9 and TRBJ1-2, is DTGVSQNPRHKITKRGQNVTFRCDPISEHNRLYWYRQTLGQGPEFLTYFQNEAQLEKSRLLSDRFSAERPKGSFSTLEIQRTEQGDSAMYLCASSLGDRLNYGYTFGSGTRLTVV.

The chain joins TRBV19 to TRBJ1-5; 10 nucleotides match TRBD1. From germline, CDR1 is LNHDA and CDR2 SQIVND (reference sequence). The CDR3 is 15 residues long. Trimming took 11 bases from V and 6 from J; bases not matched to a gene: 13. CDR3 amino acids: CASKGGDRGFQPQHF. The CDR3 nucleotides read TGTGCCTCTAAAGGGGGGGACAGGGGTTTTCAGCCCCAGCATTTT.

For the CDR3, the DNA is TGTGCCAGCAGCTTGGCGGGACGATCGGGATACGAGCAGTACTTC. Translation: CASSLAGRSGYEQYF. The chain links TRBV7-9 to TRBJ2-7; perhaps TRBD2 as D (6 bases). Deletions cut 3 bases from V and 4 bases from J, with 16 bases between. Looked up from germline, CDR1 is SEHNR and CDR2 is FQNEAQ (reference sequence). CDR3 length equals 15 residues. Together with reference TRBV7-9 and TRBJ2-7, the CDR3 gives the full variable domain: DTGVSQNPRHKITKRGQNVTFRCDPISEHNRLYWYRQTLGQGPEFLTYFQNEAQLEKSRLLSDRFSAERPKGSFSTLEIQRTEQGDSAMYLCASSLAGRSGYEQYFGPGTRLTVT.

The chain has TRBV11-2 and TRBJ1-4, with TRBD1 matching over 9 bases. With 5 bases clipped from V and 5 bases from J, the junction kept 9 bases outside the gene matches. This CDR3 has 16 residues. Germline CDR1 SGHAT, CDR2 FQNNGV. CDR3 coding DNA: TGTGCCAGCAGCGCGCGACCGGGACAGGGCAATGAAAAACTGTTTTTT. This codes for CASSARPGQGNEKLFF.

The genes are TRBV2 and TRBJ1-1; the D gene is possibly TRBD1 (6 bases). This CDR3 region has 13 residues. Germline CDR1 reads SNHLY; CDR2 reads FYNNEI. Trimming stripped 4 bases from V and 5 bases from J, with 11 bases between. The chain's CDR3 is CASSGQVGTEAFF. The CDR3 nucleotides read TGTGCCAGCAGTGGACAGGTGGGTACTGAAGCTTTCTTT.

This clone has only one observation. The chain couples TRBV28 to TRBJ2-7; 8 bases match TRBD1. The V and J ends lost 4 bases and 7 bases, in that order; junction bases with no gene match: 9. The CDR3 is 14 amino acids. The V gene's germline CDR1 is MDHEN and CDR2 SYDVKM. CDR3 nucleotides: TGTGCCAGCAGTTATCCCGGACAGGGTAGGGAGCAGTACGTC. Residues: CASSYPGQGREQYV.

This sequence joins TRBV28 and TRBJ1-4, with 9 nucleotides matching TRBD1. The CDR3 covers 16 residues. J was trimmed by 5 bases and V by 5 bases; bases with no gene match: 9. Germline CDR1 reads MDHEN; CDR2 reads SYDVKM. The CDR3 nucleotides are TGTGCCAGCAGTCGGACAGGGGCCACCTTAAATGAAAAACTGTTTTTT. It specifies CASSRTGATLNEKLFF.

This sequence joins TRBV30 and TRBJ1-2; 8 nucleotides line up with TRBD1. The V gene's germline CDR1 is GTSNPN and CDR2 SVGIG (reference sequence). The CDR3 sequence is 16 residues long. The V gene end was trimmed by 1 base and the J gene end by 8 bases; junction bases not matched to a gene: 15. Here the CDR3 DNA reads TGTGCCTGGAGTGCCCCATCCTTTCAGGGGGCGAGGGGCTACACCTTC. It encodes CAWSAPSFQGARGYTF.

The chain couples TRBV7-3 to TRBJ1-5; tentative D call: TRBD1 (5 bases). There are 16 residues in the CDR3. The germline V and J ends were trimmed by 9 bases and 7 bases, with 25 bases remaining between them. Germline-derived CDR1 and CDR2 are SGHTA and FQGTGA. CDR3 bases: TGTGCCAGGGGCAGGGCGCTGGGCCTTTCAAGCCAGCCCCAGCATTTT. Translation: CARGRALGLSSQPQHF.

The chain has TRBV6-6 and TRBJ1-2; TRBD1 agrees at 9 bases. The J segment lost 6 bases and the V segment lost 4 bases, leaving 12 bases of the junction unmatched. The CDR3 has 16 residues. In germline, CDR1 is MNHNY, CDR2 SVGAGI (reference sequence). The CDR3 bases are TGTGCCAGCAGTTGGGGAATAGGGACAGGGCAGGATGGCTACACCTTC. As protein: CASSWGIGTGQDGYTF.

This clone was recorded once. The chain links TRBV7-3 to TRBJ1-1; perhaps TRBD1 as D (6 bases). The CDR3 covers 12 residues. Germline assignment: CDR1 SGHTA and CDR2 FQGTGA. Trimming stripped 4 bases from V and 11 bases from J, with 14 bases between. The CDR3 reads CASSSGGGWAFF. CDR3 in DNA: TGTGCCAGCAGCTCGGGCGGGGGCTGGGCTTTCTTT.

V and J are TRBV3-1 (or the pseudogene TRBV3-2) and TRBJ1-1; D unclear. Looked up from germline, CDR1 is LGHDT and CDR2 is YNNKEL (reference sequence). This CDR3 spans 11 amino acids. V lost 0 bases to trimming and J lost 10 bases, with 6 bases between them. The CDR3 bases are TGTGCCAGCAGCCAAGATACTCTAGCTTTCTTT. This codes for CASSQDTLAFF.

The chain is built from TRBV2 and TRBJ2-5; D is unclear. V was shortened by 6 bases and J by 3 bases, with 5 bases between the two germline ends. CDR1 and CDR2 from the germline V gene are SNHLY and FYNNEI. This CDR3 is built from 11 residues. In DNA form, the CDR3 reads TGTGCCAGCAGAGCTAAAGAGACCCAGTACTTC. Its translation: CASRAKETQYF. Full variable domain (outside the CDR3, taken from reference TRBV2 and TRBJ2-5): EPEVTQTPSHQVTQMGQEVILRCVPISNHLYFYWYRQILGQKVEFLVSFYNNEISEKSEIFDDQFSVERPDGSNFTLKIRSTKLEDSAMYFCASRAKETQYFGPGTRLLVL.

This chain links TRBV30 with TRBJ2-1, with D unclear. This CDR3 is built from 15 residues. Trimming pared 2 bases from V and 0 bases from J, leaving 11 bases between. Germline V gene lookup returns CDR1 GTSNPN and CDR2 SVGIG (reference sequence). CDR3 nucleotides: TGTGCCTGGAGTCCGGGTTCCCCCTCCTACAATGAGCAGTTCTTC. It is translated as CAWSPGSPSYNEQFF.

The J gene is TRBJ2-3, the V gene TRBV29-1; possible D gene TRBD2, 5 bases. The germline V gene has CDR1 SQVTM and CDR2 ANQGSEA. This CDR3 has 12 residues. This CDR3 is CAANGGTDTQYF. DNA of the CDR3: TGCGCAGCTAATGGAGGAACAGATACGCAGTATTTT.

This chain uses TRBV5-4 with TRBJ1-1; no definite D call. Deletions cut 0 bases from V and 0 bases from J, with 9 bases between. The germline gives CDR1 SGHNT, CDR2 YYREEE (reference sequence). The CDR3 totals 15 residues. The CDR3 sequence: CASSLEVQLNTEAFF. CDR3 DNA: TGTGCCAGCAGCTTGGAAGTACAACTGAACACTGAAGCTTTCTTT.

The chain recombines TRBV20-1 with TRBJ1-5; D is ambiguous. This CDR3 is 14 amino acids long. Trimming removed 6 bases at V and 1 base at J, with 13 bases between. Germline V gene data show CDR1 as DFQATT and CDR2 as SNEGSKA (reference sequence). Written as DNA, the CDR3 is TGCAGTGCAAGTCTTCAGGAAAGCAATCAGCCCCAGCATTTT. Its translation: CSASLQESNQPQHF.

This clone was counted once. The V gene is TRBV12-3 or TRBV12-4, the J gene TRBJ2-3; unclear D gene. The CDR3 consists of 13 residues. V lost 6 bases, J lost 2 bases, and 9 bases lay in between. The CDR3 protein is CASSEFPTDTQYF. In nucleotides, the CDR3 is TGTGCCAGCAGCGAGTTTCCCACAGATACGCAGTATTTT.

This sequence joins TRBV29-1 and TRBJ1-5, with 7 positions matching TRBD1. In germline, CDR1 is SQVTM, CDR2 ANQGSEA. Trimming cost V 5 bases and J 5 bases; bases outside gene matches: 6. This CDR3 comprises 13 residues. CDR3 sequence reads: CSVRGQEDQPQHF. The CDR3 region has the DNA TGCAGCGTTCGTGGACAGGAAGATCAGCCCCAGCATTTT. Looking up the rest from reference TRBV29-1 and TRBJ1-5 gives the full variable domain: SAVISQKPSRDICQRGTSLTIQCQVDSQVTMMFWYRQQPGQSLTLIATANQGSEATYESGFVIDKFPISRPNLTFSTLTVSNMSPEDSSIYLCSVRGQEDQPQHFGDGTRLSIL.

The chain joins TRBV7-9 to TRBJ2-7; D is ambiguous. Germline V gene sequence: CDR1 SEHNR, CDR2 FQNEAQ (reference sequence). The CDR3 is 12 residues long. V lost 6 bases, J lost 1 base, and 7 bases lay in between. CDR3 DNA: TGTGCCAGCAGTTCTAGATCCTACGAGCAGTACGTC. The encoded protein is CASSSRSYEQYV.

The CDR3 coding sequence is TGTGCCAGCTCCCCGGCCAGCGATCAGCCCCAGCATTTT. Its translation: CASSPASDQPQHF. J is TRBJ1-5 and V is TRBV18; D is unclear. CDR1 KGHSH and CDR2 LQKENI come from the germline V gene. V was trimmed by 6 bases and J by 5 bases, leaving 11 bases between them. The CDR3 spans 13 residues.

This clone turned up a few times. The V and J genes are TRBV2 and TRBJ1-1; 8 positions agree with TRBD1. With V trimmed by 5 bases and J by 1 base, 6 bases remained unmatched. Looked up from germline, CDR1 is SNHLY and CDR2 is FYNNEI. The CDR3 loop spans 15 amino acids. The CDR3 protein is CASSRTGLGNTEAFF. The CDR3 region has the DNA TGTGCCAGCAGTAGGACAGGGTTGGGGAACACTGAAGCTTTCTTT.

This sequence joins TRBV27 and TRBJ1-1; D is possibly TRBD1 (6 bases). CDR3 length: 14 amino acids. V gave up 3 bases and J gave up 4 bases, with 12 bases separating them. Germline V CDR1 and CDR2: MNHEY, SMNVEV (reference sequence). CDR3 DNA sequence: TGTGCCAGCAGTTTCGGGGGGCTTAGCACTGAAGCTTTCTTT. Its protein product is CASSFGGLSTEAFF.

The chain links TRBV5-1 to TRBJ2-2; D gene unclear. The length of the CDR3 is 13 residues. In germline, CDR1 is SGHRS, CDR2 YFSETQ. With 4 bases removed from V and 5 bases from J, the gap between germline ends came to 9 bases. The DNA of the CDR3 is TGCGCCAGCAGCCACCGCGAGACCGGGGAGCTGTTTTTT. Translation gives CASSHRETGELFF.

This chain uses TRBV18 with TRBJ2-3; 7 nucleotides match TRBD2. The CDR3 consists of 13 residues. V lost 2 bases and J lost 11; bases outside the gene matches: 7. Germline V gene data show CDR1 as KGHSH and CDR2 as LQKENI. The CDR3 is CASSPSTLALQYF. CDR3 nucleotides: TGTGCCAGCTCACCATCTACACTAGCGCTGCAGTATTTT.